The 8 T cell receptor beta chains below were found in one sample sequenced in a study of blood T cell repertoires in COVID-19. Clones were read by immunoSEQ multiplex PCR, and TCRdb kept only the in-frame ones, dropping some. The repertoire holds roughly 190,000 clones, with around nine tenths as singletons. Sequenced input: peripheral blood. The source is a man aged 25-45 years with acute or convalescent COVID-19.

This chain uses TRBV28 with TRBJ2-7; D gene unclear. The CDR3 contains 12 residues. The germline V gene has CDR1 MDHEN and CDR2 SYDVKM. V was pared by 6 bases and J by 4 bases, with 10 bases between. DNA for the CDR3: TGTGCCAGCAGCCGACTGTTTTACGAGCAGTACTTC. It is translated as CASSRLFYEQYF.

The J gene is TRBJ2-7, the V gene TRBV2, with D uncertain. Deletions cut 7 bases from V and 1 base from J, with 8 bases between. There are 12 residues in the CDR3. Germline V gene lookup returns CDR1 SNHLY and CDR2 FYNNEI. CDR3: CASNPVSYEQYF. Here the CDR3 DNA reads TGTGCCAGCAACCCAGTATCCTACGAGCAGTACTTC.

The sample holds one count of this clone. This chain links TRBV19 with TRBJ1-1; the match to TRBD1 covers 9 bases. Germline-derived CDR1 and CDR2 are LNHDA and SQIVND (reference sequence). The J segment lost 4 bases and the V segment lost 4 bases, leaving 4 bases of the junction unmatched. This CDR3 is 14 amino acids long. For the CDR3, the DNA is TGTGCCAGTAGTAAGGGGGACAGGGTCACTGAAGCTTTCTTT. Translation gives CASSKGDRVTEAFF.

This rearrangement joins TRBV2 to TRBJ2-1; 7 bases agree with TRBD2. The V and J ends lost 4 bases and 0 bases, in that order; junction bases with no gene match: 3. Germline V gene lookup returns CDR1 SNHLY and CDR2 FYNNEI. The CDR3 consists of 15 residues. The CDR3 reads CASSALAASYNEQFF. DNA of the CDR3: TGTGCCAGCAGTGCCCTAGCGGCCTCCTACAATGAGCAGTTCTTC.

The chain recombines TRBV7-9 with TRBJ1-2, with D hard to call. CDR1 and CDR2 (germline): SEHNR, FQNEAQ (reference sequence). The ends were cut back, 2 bases at V and 0 bases at J, with 7 bases in the middle. The CDR3 contains 14 residues. The CDR3 loop is CASSLLVANYGYTF. CDR3 nucleotide sequence: TGTGCCAGCAGCTTATTAGTAGCTAACTATGGCTACACCTTC.

This chain links TRBV30 with TRBJ2-5; tentatively, D is TRBD1 (6 bases). With 2 bases removed from V and 4 bases from J, the gap between germline ends came to 20 bases. This CDR3 region has 16 residues. Germline CDR1 reads GTSNPN; CDR2 reads SVGIG (reference sequence). The CDR3 region is CAWSRKGVDGRETQYF. The CDR3 DNA follows: TGTGCCTGGAGTCGTAAGGGGGTGGATGGGAGAGAGACCCAGTACTTC.

The chain's CDR3 is CASSLGLAGASYNEQFF. Here the CDR3 DNA reads TGTGCCAGCTCACTTGGACTAGCGGGGGCATCCTACAATGAGCAGTTCTTC. V is TRBV18 and J is TRBJ2-1; 13 bases align to TRBD2. This CDR3 has 17 residues. V lost 4 bases to trimming and J lost 1 base; unmatched junction nucleotides: 4. Germline CDR1 KGHSH, CDR2 LQKENI.

The chain has TRBV5-5 and TRBJ2-2; D remains ambiguous. The CDR3 is 13 residues long. The germline V gene encodes CDR1 SGHKS and CDR2 YYEKEE (reference sequence). V was cut by 2 bases and J by 5 bases, with 7 bases left in between. CDR3 in amino acids: CASSLALTGELFF. Written as DNA, the CDR3 is TGTGCCAGCAGCTTAGCGCTGACCGGGGAGCTGTTTTTT.